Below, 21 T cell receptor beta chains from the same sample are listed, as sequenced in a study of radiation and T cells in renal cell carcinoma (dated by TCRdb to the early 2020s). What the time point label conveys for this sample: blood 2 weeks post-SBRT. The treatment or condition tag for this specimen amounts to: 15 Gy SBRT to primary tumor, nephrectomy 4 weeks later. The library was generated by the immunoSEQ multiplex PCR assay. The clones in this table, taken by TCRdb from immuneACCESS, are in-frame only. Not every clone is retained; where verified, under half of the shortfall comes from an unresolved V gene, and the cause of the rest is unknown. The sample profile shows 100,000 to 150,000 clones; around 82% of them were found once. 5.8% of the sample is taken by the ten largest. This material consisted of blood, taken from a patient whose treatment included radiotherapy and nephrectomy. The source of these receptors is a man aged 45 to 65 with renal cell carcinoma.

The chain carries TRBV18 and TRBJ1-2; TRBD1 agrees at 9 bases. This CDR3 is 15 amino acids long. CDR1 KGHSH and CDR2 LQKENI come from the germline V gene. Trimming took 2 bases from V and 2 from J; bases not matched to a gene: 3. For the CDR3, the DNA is TGTGCCAGCTCACCAACGGACAGGGGCAACTATGGCTACACCTTC. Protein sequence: CASSPTDRGNYGYTF.

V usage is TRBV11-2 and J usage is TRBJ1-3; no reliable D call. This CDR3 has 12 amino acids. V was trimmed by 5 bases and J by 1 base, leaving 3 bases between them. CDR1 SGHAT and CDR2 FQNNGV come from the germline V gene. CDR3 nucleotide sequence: TGTGCCAGCAGCCTTTCTGGAAACACCATATATTTT. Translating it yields CASSLSGNTIYF.

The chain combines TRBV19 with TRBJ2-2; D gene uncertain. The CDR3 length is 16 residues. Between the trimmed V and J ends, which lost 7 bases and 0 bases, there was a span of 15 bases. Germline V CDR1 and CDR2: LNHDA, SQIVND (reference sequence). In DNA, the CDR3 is TGTGCCAGTAAGGTCAGTTCACTTCCGAACACCGGGGAGCTGTTTTTT. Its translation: CASKVSSLPNTGELFF.

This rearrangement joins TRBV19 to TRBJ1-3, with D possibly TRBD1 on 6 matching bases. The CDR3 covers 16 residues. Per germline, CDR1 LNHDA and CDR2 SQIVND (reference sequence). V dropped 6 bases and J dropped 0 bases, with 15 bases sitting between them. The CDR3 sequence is CASSPLDSYSGNTIYF. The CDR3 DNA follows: TGTGCCAGTAGCCCCTTGGACAGTTACTCTGGAAACACCATATATTTT.

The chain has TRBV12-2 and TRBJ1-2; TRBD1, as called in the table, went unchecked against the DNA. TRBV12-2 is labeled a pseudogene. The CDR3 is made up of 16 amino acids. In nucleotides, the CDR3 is TGTGCAAGTCGCTTAGTTAAACAGCCTGCTAACTATGGCTACACCTTC. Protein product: CASRLVKQPANYGYTF.

The CDR3 bases are TGTGCCAGCGGCGGAGGGGCCAGAGATCATCAGCCCCAGCATTTT. It specifies CASGGGARDHQPQHF. The rearrangement uses TRBV2 and TRBJ1-5; a weak D match, TRBD1 (5 bases). V was cut by 8 bases and J by 5 bases, with 19 bases left in between. CDR3 length: 15 residues. Germline V gene sequence: CDR1 SNHLY, CDR2 FYNNEI.

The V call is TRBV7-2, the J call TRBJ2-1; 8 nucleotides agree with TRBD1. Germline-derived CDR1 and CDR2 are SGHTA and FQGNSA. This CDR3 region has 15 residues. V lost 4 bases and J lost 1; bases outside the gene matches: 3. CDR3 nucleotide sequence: TGTGCCAGCAGCTCGCGACAGGGGTCCTACAATGAGCAGTTCTTC. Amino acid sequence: CASSSRQGSYNEQFF.

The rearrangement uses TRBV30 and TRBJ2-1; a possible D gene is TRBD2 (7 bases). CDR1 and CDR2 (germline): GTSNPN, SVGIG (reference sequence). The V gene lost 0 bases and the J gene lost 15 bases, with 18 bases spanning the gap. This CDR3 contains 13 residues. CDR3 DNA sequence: TGTGCCTGGAGTGTAACGGGGGGCCGGGGGCCGTTCTTC. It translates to CAWSVTGGRGPFF. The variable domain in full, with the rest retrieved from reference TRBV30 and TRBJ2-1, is SQTIHQWPATLVQPVGSPLSLECTVEGTSNPNLYWYRQAAGRGLQLLFYSVGIGQISSEVPQNLSASRPQDRQFILSSKKLLLSDSGFYLCAWSVTGGRGPFFGPGTRLTVL.

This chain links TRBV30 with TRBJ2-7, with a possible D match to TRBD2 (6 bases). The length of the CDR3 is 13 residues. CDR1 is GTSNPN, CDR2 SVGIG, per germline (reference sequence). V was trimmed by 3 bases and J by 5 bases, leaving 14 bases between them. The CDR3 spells CAWRWSGGHEQYF. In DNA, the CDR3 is TGTGCCTGGAGATGGTCCGGGGGACACGAGCAGTACTTC.

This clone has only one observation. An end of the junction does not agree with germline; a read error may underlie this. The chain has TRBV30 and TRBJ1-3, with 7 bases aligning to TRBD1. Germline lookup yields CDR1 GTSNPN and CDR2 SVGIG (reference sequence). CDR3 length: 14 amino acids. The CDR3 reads CAWMGQSSGNTIYF. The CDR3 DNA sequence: TGTGCTTGGATGGGACAGAGCTCTGGAAACACCATATATTTT.

In nucleotides, the CDR3 is TGTGCCAGTAGTGCGGGGGGGACGGGTGAGCAGTACTTC. The encoded protein is CASSAGGTGEQYF. The chain recombines TRBV19 with TRBJ2-7; 9 bases map to TRBD2. V shed 5 bases, J shed 7 bases, and the junction held 6 bases outside the gene matches. CDR3 length: 13 residues. CDR1 is LNHDA and CDR2 is SQIVND in the germline V gene (reference sequence).

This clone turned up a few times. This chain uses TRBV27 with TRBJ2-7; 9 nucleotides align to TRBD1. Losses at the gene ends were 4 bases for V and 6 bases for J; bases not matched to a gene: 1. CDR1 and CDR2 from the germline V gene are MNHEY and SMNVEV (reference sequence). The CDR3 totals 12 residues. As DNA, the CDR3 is TGTGCCAGCAGTTCGGGACAGGGCGAGCAGTACTTC. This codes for CASSSGQGEQYF.

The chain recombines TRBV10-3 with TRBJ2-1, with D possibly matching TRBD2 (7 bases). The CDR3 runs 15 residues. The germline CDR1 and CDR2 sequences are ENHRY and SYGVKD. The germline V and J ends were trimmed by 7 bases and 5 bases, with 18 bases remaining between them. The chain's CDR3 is CAITQGLPGDNEQFF. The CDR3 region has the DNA TGTGCCATCACCCAGGGACTACCAGGGGACAATGAGCAGTTCTTC.

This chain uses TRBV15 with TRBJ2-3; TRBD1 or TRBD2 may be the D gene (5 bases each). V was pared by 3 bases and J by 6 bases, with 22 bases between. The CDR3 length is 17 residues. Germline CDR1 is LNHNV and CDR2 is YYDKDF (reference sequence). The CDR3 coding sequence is TGTGCCACCAGCAGGGGGCCGGGACCCAGGAGGACGGATACGCAGTATTTT. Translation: CATSRGPGPRRTDTQYF.

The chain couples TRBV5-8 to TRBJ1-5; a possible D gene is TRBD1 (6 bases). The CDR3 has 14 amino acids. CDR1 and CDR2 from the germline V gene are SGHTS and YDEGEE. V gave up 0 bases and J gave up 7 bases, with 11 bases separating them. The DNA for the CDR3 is TGTGCCAGCAGCTTGGGAGGGGGGGGACAGCCCCAGCATTTT. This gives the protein CASSLGGGGQPQHF.

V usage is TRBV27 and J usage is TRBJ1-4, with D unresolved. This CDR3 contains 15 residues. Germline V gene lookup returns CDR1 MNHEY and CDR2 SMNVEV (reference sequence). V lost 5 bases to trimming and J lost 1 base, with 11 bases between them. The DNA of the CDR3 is TGTGCCAGCAGTCCCTCCTGGCAAACTAATGAAAAACTGTTTTTT. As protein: CASSPSWQTNEKLFF. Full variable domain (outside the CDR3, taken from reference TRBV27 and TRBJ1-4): EAQVTQNPRYLITVTGKKLTVTCSQNMNHEYMSWYRQDPGLGLRQIYYSMNVEVTDKGDVPEGYKVSRKEKRNFPLILESPSPNQTSLYFCASSPSWQTNEKLFFGSGTQLSVL.

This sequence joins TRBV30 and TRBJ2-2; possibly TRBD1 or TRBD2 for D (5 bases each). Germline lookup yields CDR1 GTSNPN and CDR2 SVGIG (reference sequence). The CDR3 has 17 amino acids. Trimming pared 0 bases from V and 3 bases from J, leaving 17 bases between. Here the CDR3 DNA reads TGTGCCTGGAGTGTAACTCGGATGGTGGGGGACACCGGGGAGCTGTTTTTT. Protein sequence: CAWSVTRMVGDTGELFF.

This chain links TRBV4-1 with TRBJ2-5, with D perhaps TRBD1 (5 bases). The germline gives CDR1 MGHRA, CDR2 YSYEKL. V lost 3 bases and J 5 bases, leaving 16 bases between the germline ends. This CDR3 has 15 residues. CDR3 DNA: TGCGCCAGCAGCCAGGGAAGGGGCGCGGAGGAGACCCAGTACTTC. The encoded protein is CASSQGRGAEETQYF.

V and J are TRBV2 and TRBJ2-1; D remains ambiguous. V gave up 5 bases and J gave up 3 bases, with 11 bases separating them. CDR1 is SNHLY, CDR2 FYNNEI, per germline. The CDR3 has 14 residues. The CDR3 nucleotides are TGTGCCAGCAGTTCAGAGACGGGCTACAATGAGCAGTTCTTC. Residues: CASSSETGYNEQFF.

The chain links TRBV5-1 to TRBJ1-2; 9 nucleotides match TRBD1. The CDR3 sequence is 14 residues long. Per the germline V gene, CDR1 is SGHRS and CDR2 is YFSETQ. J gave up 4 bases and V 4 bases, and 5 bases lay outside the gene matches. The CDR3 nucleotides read TGCGCCAGCAGCGCACAGGGGGCGGTCTATGGCTACACCTTC. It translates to CASSAQGAVYGYTF.

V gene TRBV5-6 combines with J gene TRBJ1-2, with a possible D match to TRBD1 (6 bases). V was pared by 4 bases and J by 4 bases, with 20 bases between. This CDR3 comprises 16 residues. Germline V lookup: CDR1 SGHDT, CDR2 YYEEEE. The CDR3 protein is CASSPAGVYVGYGYTF. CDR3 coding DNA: TGTGCCAGCAGCCCCGCAGGGGTTTATGTGGGCTATGGCTACACCTTC.